The clone carrying this TCR beta chain was observed many times. The data are from a study of Graves' ophthalmopathy and Graves' hyperthyroidism. The hyperthyroidism patients, aged 18 to 65, had been newly diagnosed, with under 2 months' duration. The CDR3 runs 12 residues. Germline loops: CDR1 SNHLY, CDR2 FYNNEI. V was trimmed by 5 bases and J by 2 bases, leaving 6 bases between them. RNA served as the template for amplifying TCR beta CDR3 regions. HTBI-primed RT-PCR formed the first round, and a multiplex PCR formed the second. TCRdb fed the multiplex PCR reads into MiXCR, producing one record per CDR3 protein. The sample carries some 360,000 distinct CDR3 sequences, approximately 18% recorded once.

Sequenced sample: peripheral blood. The receptor's source is an adult woman with stable Graves' hyperthyroidism. V and J are TRBV2 and TRBJ1-2; D uncertain. The CDR3 spells CASSLLNYGYTF. The CDR3 DNA sequence: TGTGCCAGCAGTCTACTAAACTATGGCTACACCTTC.